Listed below are T cell receptor beta chains from one sample, sequenced in a study of T cell responses to AZD1222 COVID-19 vaccine. Using immunoSEQ multiplex PCR, the repertoire was profiled, and TCRdb retains in-frame clones only, with some absent. The repertoire holds 130,000 to 150,000 clones, with around 90% as singletons. Sequenced here: peripheral blood, sampled on day 0 of AZD1222 vaccination. These receptors originate from an adult in good health. CDR3s include the opening cysteine and the closing phenylalanine or tryptophan. Fields, in order: CDR3 DNA, CDR3 protein, D gene, V gene, J gene, clone size. A D gene is named only where the DNA matches it firmly. Part of the rows lack a size; the others show once, few, many or a class for expanded clones.

CDR3 DNA: TGTGCCAGCAGCGCCGACCTTGGCGGCTACACCTTC
CDR3 protein: CASSADLGGYTF
D gene: NA
V gene: TRBV5-6
J gene: TRBJ1-2
clone size: once

CDR3 DNA: TGTGCCAGCAGCTGGGGGGAGGCTCCCGGGGAGCTGTTTTTT
CDR3 protein: CASSWGEAPGELFF
D gene: NA
V gene: TRBV5-4
J gene: TRBJ2-2
clone size: NA

CDR3 DNA: TGTGCCAGCAGTCATGGGACAGGCCATAATTCACCCCTCCACTTT
CDR3 protein: CASSHGTGHNSPLHF
D gene: TRBD1
V gene: TRBV28
J gene: TRBJ1-6
clone size: NA

CDR3 DNA: TGTGCCAGCAGGCGGGGGACAGGGAACTACGAGCAGTACTTC
CDR3 protein: CASRRGTGNYEQYF
D gene: TRBD1
V gene: TRBV6-5
J gene: TRBJ2-7
clone size: NA

CDR3 DNA: TGTGCCAGCACCTGGGCGGGAAGGCACGAGCAGTACTTC
CDR3 protein: CASTWAGRHEQYF
D gene: NA
V gene: TRBV25-1
J gene: TRBJ2-7
clone size: NA

CDR3 DNA: TGTGCCAGCAGGGGATTGAACACTGAAGCTTTCTTT
CDR3 protein: CASRGLNTEAFF
D gene: NA
V gene: TRBV6-5
J gene: TRBJ1-1
clone size: NA

CDR3 DNA: TGTGCCAGCAGCGTAGATGGGGGGGGCGGGCAGCCCCAGCATTTT
CDR3 protein: CASSVDGGGGQPQHF
D gene: NA
V gene: TRBV9
J gene: TRBJ1-5
clone size: NA

CDR3 DNA: TGTGCCAGCAGCCCCCCCGGAGCGTCGTCCTACAATGAGCAGTTCTTC
CDR3 protein: CASSPPGASSYNEQFF
D gene: NA
V gene: TRBV3-1/TRBV3-2
J gene: TRBJ2-1
clone size: NA

CDR3 DNA: TGCGCCAGCAGCCAAGATCATGGCACCGGGGTCACTGAAGCTTTCTTT
CDR3 protein: CASSQDHGTGVTEAFF
D gene: NA
V gene: TRBV4-3
J gene: TRBJ1-1
clone size: NA

CDR3 DNA: TGTGCCAGTAGTCTCCAGGGGGCCTACAATGAGCAGTTCTTC
CDR3 protein: CASSLQGAYNEQFF
D gene: TRBD1
V gene: TRBV19
J gene: TRBJ2-1
clone size: NA